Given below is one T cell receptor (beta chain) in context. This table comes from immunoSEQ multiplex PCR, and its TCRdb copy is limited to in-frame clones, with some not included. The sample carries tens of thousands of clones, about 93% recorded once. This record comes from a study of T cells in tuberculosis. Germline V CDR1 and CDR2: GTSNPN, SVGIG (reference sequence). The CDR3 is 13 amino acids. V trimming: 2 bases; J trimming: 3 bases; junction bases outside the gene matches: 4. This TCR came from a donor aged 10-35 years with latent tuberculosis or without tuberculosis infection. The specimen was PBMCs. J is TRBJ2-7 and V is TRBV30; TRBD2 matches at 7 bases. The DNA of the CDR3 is TGTGCCTGGAGTTTCACTAGCGACTACGAGCAGTACTTC. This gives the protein CAWSFTSDYEQYF.